Listed below are T cell receptor beta chains from one sample, sequenced in a study of glioma-infiltrating T cells after dendritic cell vaccination. Clones were sequenced by immunoSEQ multiplex PCR, and TCRdb holds only the in-frame ones, with some missing. This table has under 70,000 clones, 75% to 90% appearing once. Sequences were derived from blood, sampled before dendritic cell vaccination. Source of these receptors: a human donor with glioblastoma. The CDR3 runs from the conserved cysteine through the conserved F or W. The D gene is left open where the match is weak. Size values are once, few and many counts, or a class for expanded clones, and some rows have none.

clone size	D gene	V gene	J gene	CDR3 DNA	CDR3 protein
NA	NA	TRBV5-8	TRBJ1-2	TGTGCCAGCAGCTTGGAGGTGGCGAGGTCGGGTGGCTACACCTTC	CASSLEVARSGGYTF
NA	NA	TRBV19	TRBJ2-2	TGTGCCAGTAGTATTTGGGAGTCGGCGGGGGAGCTGTTTTTT	CASSIWESAGELFF
NA	TRBD2	TRBV4-1	TRBJ2-5	TGCGCCAGCAGCCCGAACAGCGGGGGGGCCGTGGAGACCCAGTACTTC	CASSPNSGGAVETQYF
NA	NA	TRBV13	TRBJ1-1	TGTGCCAGCAGCTTGGGAGGGAAAGCTTTCTTT	CASSLGGKAFF
NA	TRBD1	TRBV15	TRBJ2-5	TGTGCCACCAGCAGAGGAGGGGGCGAGGGAGAGACCCAGTACTTC	CATSRGGGEGETQYF
NA	TRBD1	TRBV7-6	TRBJ2-7	TGTGCCAGCAGCTTAGGGACAGGGGACGAGCAGTACTTC	CASSLGTGDEQYF
NA	TRBD2	TRBV2	TRBJ2-1	TGTGCCAGCAGCGCCAGCGGGGGGGGTCGCAATGAGCAGTTCTTC	CASSASGGGRNEQFF
NA	NA	TRBV29-1	TRBJ1-4	TGCAGCGTTGACCTGGTGCAGGGGCGGTATGAAAAACTGTTTTTT	CSVDLVQGRYEKLFF
few	TRBD2	TRBV29-1	TRBJ2-5	TGCAGCGTCCACCTCCTGACTAGCGGGGGGGATTTAGAGACCCAGTACTTC	CSVHLLTSGGDLETQYF
NA	TRBD2	TRBV13	TRBJ2-7	TGTGCCAGCAGCTTAGACGTGATAGCGGGGGGGACTTACGAGCAGTACTTC	CASSLDVIAGGTYEQYF
NA	NA	TRBV5-5	TRBJ2-7	TGTGCCAGCAGCCCGGGGGTCTCTCTCTTCGAGCAGTACTTC	CASSPGVSLFEQYF
NA	TRBD1	TRBV6-4	TRBJ1-5	TGTGCCAGCAGTGTCACAGGGGGCCACCAGCCCCAGCATTTT	CASSVTGGHQPQHF
NA	NA	TRBV9	TRBJ2-5	TGTGCCAGCAGCGTGCATCGGGAGACCCAGTACTTC	CASSVHRETQYF
NA	NA	TRBV2	TRBJ1-1	TGTGCCAGTAGTTTTACACAGGGCCTCAACACTGAAGCTTTCTTT	CASSFTQGLNTEAFF
NA	NA	TRBV6-5	TRBJ1-6	TGTGCCAGCAGTTACTCGCAGGGCAATTCACCCCTCCACTTT	CASSYSQGNSPLHF
NA	TRBD1	TRBV5-1	TRBJ2-1	TGCGCCAGCAGGGGGACAGGGGGCTACAATGAGCAGTTCTTC	CASRGTGGYNEQFF
NA	NA	TRBV7-9	TRBJ1-2	TGTGCCAGCAGCTTAGGGACAGCCGACTACTATGGCTACACCTTC	CASSLGTADYYGYTF
NA	NA	TRBV7-2	TRBJ2-6	TGTGCCAGCAGCGAAAGACGGCGCGGATTAAACTCTGGGGCCAACGTCCTGACTTTC	CASSERRRGLNSGANVLTF
NA	NA	TRBV5-1	TRBJ1-2	TGCGCCAGCAGCTTGGGGGCAGCCAGACGCTCGGGCTACACCTTC	CASSLGAARRSGYTF
NA	NA	TRBV15	TRBJ1-1	TGTGCCACCAGCGAAGTGAGGATTCGAACTGAAGCTTTCTTT	CATSEVRIRTEAFF
NA	TRBD2	TRBV19	TRBJ2-2	TGTGCCAGTAGTATCGGAGCGGGGGGGCGGACCGGGGAGCTGTTTTTT	CASSIGAGGRTGELFF
NA	NA	TRBV5-6	TRBJ1-4	TGTGCCAGCATGAGAGGGTTAGGTGAAAAACTGTTTTTT	CASMRGLGEKLFF
once	NA	TRBV4-1	TRBJ1-5	TGCGCCAGCAGCCAAGAGTCGTATCAGCCCCAGCATTTT	CASSQESYQPQHF
NA	TRBD1	TRBV28	TRBJ1-5	TGTGCCAGCAGTCCCCCAGACAGGGGGAATCAGCCCCAGCATTTT	CASSPPDRGNQPQHF
NA	TRBD1	TRBV9	TRBJ2-7	TGTGCCAGCAGCGTAGCCTGGACAGGGGACTACGAGCAGTACTTC	CASSVAWTGDYEQYF
NA	TRBD1	TRBV15	TRBJ1-1	TGTGCCACCAGCAAGGACAGGGGGCTTGACACTGAAGCTTTCTTT	CATSKDRGLDTEAFF
NA	NA	TRBV13	TRBJ2-7	TGTGCCAGCAGCTTATCGTTTGGGCGAGAGCAGTACTTC	CASSLSFGREQYF
NA	NA	TRBV5-1	TRBJ2-7	TGCGCCAGCAGCTTCGCCCGGCCGGGCTACGAGCAGTACTTC	CASSFARPGYEQYF
NA	TRBD2	TRBV6-5	TRBJ2-7	TGTGCCAGCAGGCGGGGGGTAGAGGCCTACGAGCAGTACTTC	CASRRGVEAYEQYF
NA	TRBD1	TRBV5-1	TRBJ2-2	TGCGCCAGCAGCTCCGGACAGGGGGCTATCGGGGAGCTGTTTTTT	CASSSGQGAIGELFF
few	TRBD1	TRBV28	TRBJ1-2	TGTGCCAGCAGACCAGGGGGCGGTCTTTATGGCTACACCTTC	CASRPGGGLYGYTF
NA	TRBD2	TRBV6-4	TRBJ2-2	TGTGCCAGCAAATCTAGCGGGGGCGCGAACACCGGGGAGCTGTTTTTT	CASKSSGGANTGELFF
NA	NA	TRBV19	TRBJ1-4	TGTGCCAGTACCACCTACTCGGGGGGCAGAAAACTGTTTTTT	CASTTYSGGRKLFF
NA	TRBD2	TRBV5-1	TRBJ2-2	TGCGCCAGCAGCCGACTAGCGGGGGCCCTAAACACCGGGGAGCTGTTTTTT	CASSRLAGALNTGELFF
NA	TRBD2	TRBV10-2	TRBJ2-7	TGCGCCAGCACGTCGGGGGGAGCCCCCTACGAGCAGTACTTC	CASTSGGAPYEQYF
NA	NA	TRBV5-1	TRBJ1-2	TGCGCCAGCAGCTTTACCGGGGCGGAGGGAGGCTACACCTTC	CASSFTGAEGGYTF
NA	TRBD1	TRBV7-8	TRBJ1-2	TGTGCCAGCAGCCAGGGGGACTATGGCTACACCTTC	CASSQGDYGYTF
NA	NA	TRBV5-1	TRBJ1-1	TGCGCCAGCAGCTTGGAAATTGGAGCCACTGAAGCTTTCTTT	CASSLEIGATEAFF
NA	TRBD2	TRBV5-1	TRBJ2-3	TGCGCCAGCAGGACGGGACTAGCGGGGAGCACAGATACGCAGTATTTT	CASRTGLAGSTDTQYF
NA	NA	TRBV6-6	TRBJ2-3	TGTGCCAGCAGTCAAGCAGGGTCCGATACGCAGTATTTT	CASSQAGSDTQYF
NA	NA	TRBV7-8	TRBJ2-3	TGTGCCAGCAGGCTCGGGGGGCCCAGCACAGATACGCAGTATTTT	CASRLGGPSTDTQYF
NA	TRBD2	TRBV6-5	TRBJ2-3	TGTGCCAGCAGCAGGACTAGCGGGGTTGGAGATACGCAGTATTTT	CASSRTSGVGDTQYF
NA	NA	TRBV7-2	TRBJ2-7	TGTGCCAGCAGCCCAGGCTCCCCCCCCTACGAGCAGTACTTC	CASSPGSPPYEQYF
NA	TRBD1	TRBV6-6	TRBJ1-5	TGTGCCAGCATTTTAACACAGGGGGTTTTTCAGCCCCAGCATTTT	CASILTQGVFQPQHF
NA	TRBD2	TRBV13	TRBJ2-3	TGTGCCAGCAGCGGACGGACTAGCGGGGGGGCCGCTGGAGGGACAGATACGCAGTATTTT	CASSGRTSGGAAGGTDTQYF
NA	NA	TRBV2	TRBJ2-7	TGTGCCAGCAGGAAAGACCTCGGGTCGGTTGGGTGGGAGCAGTACTTC	CASRKDLGSVGWEQYF
NA	TRBD1	TRBV5-6	TRBJ2-7	TGTGCCAGCAGCAGGGGACAGCCCTACGAGCAGTACTTC	CASSRGQPYEQYF
NA	NA	TRBV7-2	TRBJ1-1	TGTGCCAGCAGCCCACGAGTGGCTGAAGCTTTCTTT	CASSPRVAEAFF
few	NA	TRBV5-4	TRBJ2-2	TGTGCCAGCAGCTTGGCGGGGGACAGCCTATCGAACACCGGGGAGCTGTTTTTT	CASSLAGDSLSNTGELFF
NA	TRBD2	TRBV6-5	TRBJ2-5	TGTGCCAGCAGTTACTCGTCGGGGGGGTTAGAGACCCAGTACTTC	CASSYSSGGLETQYF
NA	TRBD1	TRBV29-1	TRBJ1-2	TGCAGCGTCAGGATCACAGGGGCGGATGGCTACACCTTC	CSVRITGADGYTF